The 13 T cell receptor beta chains listed next were all sequenced from one sample in a study of OX40 agonist ivuxolimab in advanced cancers. Data came from immunoSEQ multiplex PCR; TCRdb stores just in-frame clones and leaves some out. This sample yields about 31,000 clones, of which about 87% are seen a single time; under 30% belongs to the top ten. Sequenced material: CD4+ or CD8+ T cells sorted from blood, taken in a trial of the OX40 agonist ivuxolimab. Receptors originate from an adult with an advanced solid tumor such as melanoma, head and neck, liver or kidney cancer.

V is TRBV25-1 and J is TRBJ2-1, with D perhaps TRBD1 (5 bases). Trimming pared 2 bases from V and 6 bases from J, leaving 5 bases between. This CDR3 spans 12 amino acids. Germline values: CDR1 MGHDK, CDR2 SYGVNS. The CDR3 sequence: CASSEQGNEQFF. The CDR3 DNA reads as TGTGCCAGCAGTGAACAGGGCAATGAGCAGTTCTTC.

The chain uses TRBV28 and TRBJ2-7, with D perhaps being TRBD1 or TRBD2 (5 bases each). CDR1 MDHEN and CDR2 SYDVKM come from the germline V gene. V lost 8 bases to trimming and J lost 6 bases, with 17 bases between them. This CDR3 comprises 13 residues. The CDR3 loop reads CASGNSGTLEQYF. CDR3 coding DNA: TGTGCCAGCGGTAATTCCGGGACCCTCGAGCAGTACTTC. Filled out from reference TRBV28 and TRBJ2-7, the complete variable domain reads DVKVTQSSRYLVKRTGEKVFLECVQDMDHENMFWYRQDPGLGLRLIYFSYDVKMKEKGDIPEGYSVSREKKERFSLILESASTNQTSMYLCASGNSGTLEQYFGPGTRLTVT.

The V call is TRBV28, the J call TRBJ1-4; a weak D match, TRBD1 (5 bases). The CDR3 is made up of 14 amino acids. Per germline, CDR1 MDHEN and CDR2 SYDVKM. The V and J ends lost 6 bases and 10 bases respectively, with 18 bases between them. CDR3 bases: TGTGCCAGCAGCCTAGTCGGGGGGAGGGCAAAACTGTTTTTT. This sequence encodes CASSLVGGRAKLFF.

In DNA form, the CDR3 reads TGTGCCAGCAGTTTCTCCCAAGCAGGAAGCCCAGATACGCAGTATTTT. Translated, it gives CASSFSQAGSPDTQYF. The J gene is TRBJ2-3, the V gene TRBV28, with D uncertain. The CDR3 has 16 residues. Trimming removed 3 bases at V and 4 bases at J, with 17 bases between. The germline CDR1 and CDR2 sequences are MDHEN and SYDVKM.

The chain combines TRBV5-6 with TRBJ2-1, with 7 bases fitting TRBD2. The CDR3 totals 17 residues. The trim removed 0 bases at V and 15 bases at J, leaving 21 bases unmatched. CDR1 SGHDT and CDR2 YYEEEE come from the germline V gene. The CDR3 here is CASSLASLASGLPSGFF. CDR3 bases: TGTGCCAGCAGCTTGGCTTCGTTGGCTAGCGGTCTACCCTCGGGGTTCTTC.

The V call is TRBV7-9, the J call TRBJ2-7; 10 positions match TRBD1. J gave up 4 bases and V 2 bases, and 2 bases lay outside the gene matches. There are 14 residues in the CDR3. Germline V gene sequence: CDR1 SEHNR, CDR2 FQNEAQ (reference sequence). CDR3 sequence (DNA): TGTGCCAGCAGCTTATCGGACAGGGGGTACGAGCAGTACTTC. This codes for CASSLSDRGYEQYF.

CDR3 sequence reads: CASSKYGQGATGTSGTQQYF. In nucleotides, the CDR3 is TGTGCCAGTAGTAAATATGGACAGGGTGCTACCGGGACTAGCGGGACGCAGCAGTACTTC. V usage is TRBV19 and J usage is TRBJ2-7, with 13 bases identical to TRBD2. After removal of 4 bases from V and 8 bases from J, the junction contained 23 bases not matched to a gene. Germline assignment: CDR1 LNHDA and CDR2 SQIVND (reference sequence). This CDR3 is 20 amino acids long.

V and J are TRBV5-1 and TRBJ1-1; possible D gene TRBD1, 5 bases. Germline CDR1 SGHRS, CDR2 YFSETQ. The CDR3 contains 15 residues. The V end was cut by 2 bases, the J end by 1 base, with 12 bases between. The CDR3 coding sequence is TGCGCCAGCAGCTTACTTCTAACAGGGAACACTGAAGCTTTCTTT. Translation: CASSLLLTGNTEAFF.

The chain joins TRBV6-1 to TRBJ2-1; no definite D call. Germline V lookup: CDR1 MNHNS, CDR2 SASEGT. This CDR3 comprises 15 residues. Between the trimmed V and J ends, which lost 1 base and 2 bases, there was a span of 9 bases. The CDR3 nucleotides read TGTGCCAGCAGTGAAGTGAGATCCACCTACAATGAGCAGTTCTTC. Translated, it gives CASSEVRSTYNEQFF.

The genes are TRBV2 and TRBJ2-7; D is ambiguous. Trimming removed 8 bases at V and 0 bases at J, with 14 bases between. This CDR3 spans 14 amino acids. Germline V CDR1 and CDR2: SNHLY, FYNNEI. DNA of the CDR3: TGTGCCAGCTCCCGAACGCTCCTCTCCTACGAGCAGTACTTC. The encoded protein is CASSRTLLSYEQYF.

V and J are TRBV6-1 and TRBJ1-5; D is unresolved. The CDR3 loop spans 15 amino acids. Germline values: CDR1 MNHNS, CDR2 SASEGT. V was cut by 2 bases and J by 0 bases, with 8 bases left in between. The CDR3 region has the DNA TGTGCCAGCAGTGAAATGTACGGTAGCAATCAGCCCCAGCATTTT. Its translation is CASSEMYGSNQPQHF.

The chain links TRBV29-1 to TRBJ2-5; no clear D. CDR3 length equals 11 residues. The germline CDR1 and CDR2 sequences are SQVTM and ANQGSEA. Trimming shortened V by 4 bases and J by 4 bases, and 7 bases separated the two germline ends. The CDR3 sequence: CSVGTRETQYF. In DNA form, the CDR3 reads TGCAGCGTTGGAACCAGAGAGACCCAGTACTTC.

This chain joins TRBV27 and TRBJ1-5, with TRBD1 as a possible D gene (6 bases). This CDR3 contains 15 residues. The V end was cut by 9 bases, the J end by 0 bases, with 15 bases between. CDR1 MNHEY and CDR2 SMNVEV come from the germline V gene (reference sequence). DNA for the CDR3: TGTGCCAGTAAGGTCAGGGGTCGTAGCAATCAGCCCCAGCATTTT. Its protein is CASKVRGRSNQPQHF.